Each of the 27 T cell receptor beta chains below was sequenced from the same sample in a study of blood T cell repertoires in COVID-19. Some clones are missing from TCRdb's copy, which holds only in-frame ones; the method was immunoSEQ multiplex PCR. The sample carries 250,000 or so clones, approximately 84% recorded once. Sequencing input: peripheral blood. These receptors originate from a man in his fifties or sixties with acute or convalescent COVID-19.

The V gene is TRBV29-1, the J gene TRBJ1-4; D possibly corresponds to TRBD1 (5 bases). Germline assignment: CDR1 SQVTM and CDR2 ANQGSEA. The CDR3 is 15 residues long. V shed 6 bases and J shed 0 bases, with 14 bases lying between them. The CDR3 DNA reads TGCAGCGTGGGACTGAACGCTGCAACTAATGAAAAACTGTTTTTT. This encodes CSVGLNAATNEKLFF.

This clone was seen only a few times. The chain employs TRBV7-9 and TRBJ1-2, with TRBD1 matching over 8 bases. Germline V gives CDR1 SEHNR, CDR2 FQNEAQ (reference sequence). J gave up 4 bases and V 5 bases, and 9 bases lay outside the gene matches. The CDR3 contains 15 residues. CDR3 sequence reads: CASSPQGQAIYGYTF. CDR3 sequence (DNA): TGTGCCAGCAGCCCCCAGGGACAGGCGATCTATGGCTACACCTTC.

V and J are TRBV7-8 and TRBJ1-2; D call uncertain. Per the germline V gene, CDR1 is SGHVS and CDR2 is FQNEAQ. The CDR3 spans 13 residues. With 1 base removed from V and 3 bases from J, the gap between germline ends came to 6 bases. Here the CDR3 reads CASSLVPDYGYTF. CDR3 coding DNA: TGTGCCAGCAGCTTAGTTCCAGACTATGGCTACACCTTC.

The V call is TRBV5-1, the J call TRBJ1-5; 8 nucleotides line up with TRBD1. The ends lost 4 bases at V and 3 bases at J; junction bases unmatched: 3. The CDR3 is 14 amino acids. CDR1 is SGHRS and CDR2 is YFSETQ in the germline V gene. CDR3 bases: TGCGCCAGCAGCCCAGGGGGCCCCAATCAGCCCCAGCATTTT. Its protein product is CASSPGGPNQPQHF.

V gene TRBV7-9 combines with J gene TRBJ2-2; TRBD2 is a possible D gene (6 bases). CDR1 SEHNR and CDR2 FQNEAQ come from the germline V gene (reference sequence). Trimming took off 6 bases at V and 3 bases at J, with 26 bases between the two ends. This CDR3 comprises 19 residues. CDR3 sequence reads: CASSLQTRRPDGYTGELFF. CDR3 coding DNA: TGTGCCAGCAGTCTTCAGACTAGGAGGCCCGATGGGTACACCGGGGAGCTGTTTTTT.

This clone is a singleton in its sample. The CDR3 here is CAWRQREAYNEQFF. In nucleotides, the CDR3 is TGTGCCTGGAGGCAGCGGGAGGCCTACAATGAGCAGTTCTTC. The V call is TRBV30, the J call TRBJ2-1; 9 bases match TRBD2. This CDR3 contains 14 residues. V gave up 3 bases and J gave up 2 bases; unmatched junction bases: 2. CDR1 and CDR2 (germline): GTSNPN, SVGIG (reference sequence). The whole variable domain, filled in from reference TRBV30 and TRBJ2-1, reads SQTIHQWPATLVQPVGSPLSLECTVEGTSNPNLYWYRQAAGRGLQLLFYSVGIGQISSEVPQNLSASRPQDRQFILSSKKLLLSDSGFYLCAWRQREAYNEQFFGPGTRLTVL.

The chain links TRBV7-2 to TRBJ2-7; TRBD1 matches at 7 bases. The CDR3 contains 14 residues. Per the germline V gene, CDR1 is SGHTA and CDR2 is FQGNSA. Trimming cost V 5 bases and J 1 base; bases outside gene matches: 5. The CDR3 DNA sequence: TGTGCCAGCAGCCGGCAGGGGGTATCCTACGAGCAGTACTTC. Protein sequence: CASSRQGVSYEQYF.

The V and J genes are TRBV30 and TRBJ1-1, with 9 bases identical to TRBD1. CDR1 and CDR2 from the germline V gene are GTSNPN and SVGIG (reference sequence). Trimming at V came to 3 bases and at J to 0 bases, leaving 2 bases not matched to a gene. CDR3 length: 14 amino acids. The CDR3 loop reads CAWSRQGVNTEAFF. The CDR3 bases are TGTGCCTGGAGCCGACAGGGGGTGAACACTGAAGCTTTCTTT. Complete variable domain (other parts from reference TRBV30 and TRBJ1-1): SQTIHQWPATLVQPVGSPLSLECTVEGTSNPNLYWYRQAAGRGLQLLFYSVGIGQISSEVPQNLSASRPQDRQFILSSKKLLLSDSGFYLCAWSRQGVNTEAFFGQGTRLTVV.

The CDR3 sequence: CASSSLTGPLGAFF. CDR3 DNA: TGTGCCAGCAGTTCCCTGACAGGGCCGCTGGGAGCTTTCTTT. The chain combines TRBV28 with TRBJ1-1; 7 bases map to TRBD1. CDR3 length: 14 amino acids. Germline V CDR1 and CDR2: MDHEN, SYDVKM. The V and J ends lost 4 bases and 10 bases, in that order; junction bases with no gene match: 12.

The V gene is TRBV19, the J gene TRBJ1-1, with 7 bases matching TRBD1. The CDR3 totals 16 residues. From germline, CDR1 is LNHDA and CDR2 SQIVND (reference sequence). V was clipped by 3 bases and J by 2 bases; unmatched bases: 9. The CDR3 nucleotides read TGTGCCAGTAGTATGCCGACAGGGAGCAGAAACACTGAAGCTTTCTTT. This encodes CASSMPTGSRNTEAFF.

The chain is built from TRBV6-5 and TRBJ2-7; 8 bases agree with TRBD1. V shed 0 bases and J 6 bases; nucleotides not matched to a gene: 4. The CDR3 runs to 14 residues. Germline CDR1 MNHEY, CDR2 SVGAGI. DNA of the CDR3: TGTGCCAGCAGTTACTCCGGGACAGGAGTCGAGCAGTACTTC. Protein: CASSYSGTGVEQYF.

This rearrangement joins TRBV9 to TRBJ1-2; tentative D call: TRBD1 (5 bases). The CDR3 totals 15 residues. Germline loops: CDR1 SGDLS, CDR2 YYNGEE. V gave up 0 bases and J gave up 4 bases, with 13 bases separating them. CDR3 sequence (DNA): TGTGCCAGCAGCGTAGCCACAGGTTTCATCTATGGCTACACCTTC. It encodes CASSVATGFIYGYTF.

The V and J genes are TRBV7-2 and TRBJ1-5, with D maybe TRBD1 (5 bases). The germline V and J ends were trimmed by 1 base and 1 base, with 8 bases remaining between them. The CDR3 totals 15 residues. Germline CDR1 reads SGHTA; CDR2 reads FQGNSA. The CDR3 DNA follows: TGTGCCAGCAGCTTAGGGGGACTAAGCAATCAGCCCCAGCATTTT. Its translation: CASSLGGLSNQPQHF.

The rearrangement joins TRBV13 to TRBJ1-2; 9 bases align to TRBD1. Looked up from germline, CDR1 is PRHDT and CDR2 is FYEKMQ (reference sequence). The CDR3 covers 14 residues. V lost 5 bases, J lost 5 bases, and 6 bases stayed unmatched. The CDR3 loop reads CASSPGQGNYGYTF. In nucleotides, the CDR3 is TGTGCCAGCAGCCCGGGACAGGGCAATTATGGCTACACCTTC.

The rearrangement joins TRBV6-5 to TRBJ1-1; TRBD1 agrees at 7 bases. Germline assignment: CDR1 MNHEY and CDR2 SVGAGI. V was pared by 6 bases and J by 0 bases, with 7 bases of the junction left unmatched. This CDR3 has 15 residues. The CDR3 reads CASRPDRAVNTEAFF. The CDR3 bases are TGTGCCAGCAGACCCGACAGGGCGGTGAACACTGAAGCTTTCTTT.

This clone was seen once. The rearrangement links TRBV18 to TRBJ1-1; D is possibly TRBD1 (6 bases). Trimming took off 3 bases at V and 0 bases at J, with 11 bases between the two ends. Germline V gene sequence: CDR1 KGHSH, CDR2 LQKENI. The CDR3 sequence is 15 residues long. The CDR3 reads CASSPMGALNTEAFF. The CDR3 coding sequence is TGTGCCAGCTCACCGATGGGGGCGTTGAACACTGAAGCTTTCTTT.

V gene TRBV11-3 combines with J gene TRBJ2-4, with D uncertain. The CDR3 loop spans 15 amino acids. Germline V gene data show CDR1 as SGHNT and CDR2 as YENEEA. V dropped 2 bases and J dropped 1 base, with 9 bases sitting between them. The CDR3 DNA follows: TGTGCCAGCAGCTTAACCGAGTGGGCCAAAAACATTCAGTACTTC. Translation gives CASSLTEWAKNIQYF.

The chain joins TRBV5-1 to TRBJ2-2; 10 bases align to TRBD2. CDR3 length equals 16 residues. Looked up from germline, CDR1 is SGHRS and CDR2 is YFSETQ. V shed 4 bases and J 4 bases; nucleotides not matched to a gene: 7. CDR3 region: CASSNLAGVATGELFF. The CDR3 nucleotides are TGCGCCAGCAGCAATCTAGCGGGAGTGGCCACCGGGGAGCTGTTTTTT.

The chain uses TRBV3-1 (or the pseudogene TRBV3-2) and TRBJ1-2; 10 nucleotides align to TRBD1. V was clipped by 4 bases and J by 7 bases; unmatched bases: 3. The CDR3 loop spans 13 amino acids. The germline gives CDR1 LGHDT, CDR2 YNNKEL (reference sequence). In nucleotides, the CDR3 is TGTGCCAGCAGCCGACAGGGGGCAGGTGGCTACACCTTC. Its translation is CASSRQGAGGYTF.

The CDR3 is CASSYGDRGTRKLFF. For the CDR3, the DNA is TGTGCCAGCAGTTACGGGGACAGGGGGACTCGAAAACTGTTTTTT. The chain has TRBV6-5 and TRBJ1-4; 11 nucleotides match TRBD1. V lost 2 bases to trimming and J lost 10 bases; unmatched junction nucleotides: 6. This CDR3 comprises 15 residues. Germline V gives CDR1 MNHEY, CDR2 SVGAGI.

This rearrangement joins TRBV2 to TRBJ1-5, with 7 nucleotides matching TRBD1. The ends lost 9 bases at V and 4 bases at J; junction bases unmatched: 3. CDR1 SNHLY and CDR2 FYNNEI come from the germline V gene. This CDR3 has 12 residues. CDR3 loop: CASCRGNQPQHF. The CDR3 DNA sequence: TGTGCCAGTTGCAGGGGGAATCAGCCCCAGCATTTT.

J is TRBJ2-3 and V is TRBV29-1; maybe TRBD1 (6 bases). Germline V CDR1 and CDR2: SQVTM, ANQGSEA. V shed 7 bases and J shed 1 base, with 15 bases lying between them. The CDR3 length is 14 residues. CDR3 residues: CSASVRQGTDTQYF. DNA of the CDR3: TGCAGCGCCTCCGTTAGACAGGGCACAGATACGCAGTATTTT.

This chain links TRBV4-1 with TRBJ2-7, with TRBD1 matching 9 bases. The CDR3 length is 15 residues. Trimming cost V 1 base and J 2 bases; bases outside gene matches: 3. Germline CDR1 reads MGHRA; CDR2 reads YSYEKL. For the CDR3, the DNA is TGCGCCAGCAGCCAAGGGGACAGGGTTGCCTACGAGCAGTACTTC. Translation: CASSQGDRVAYEQYF.

The chain carries TRBV19 and TRBJ1-6; possible D gene TRBD1, 5 bases. CDR3 length equals 15 residues. CDR1 LNHDA and CDR2 SQIVND come from the germline V gene (reference sequence). Trimming took 2 bases from V and 10 from J, leaving 15 bases between them. The CDR3 DNA reads TGTGCCAGTAGTATAACCGGGACTTTAACCTCACCCCTCCACTTT. Encoded protein: CASSITGTLTSPLHF.

CDR3 amino acids: CASSTNRAEELFF. CDR3 nucleotide sequence: TGTGCCAGCAGCACGAACAGGGCCGAGGAGCTGTTTTTT. The rearrangement uses TRBV7-3 and TRBJ2-2; a possible D gene is TRBD1 (6 bases). The CDR3 consists of 13 residues. Deletions cut 5 bases from V and 10 bases from J, with 14 bases between. The germline CDR1 and CDR2 sequences are SGHTA and FQGTGA. The full variable domain, in which reference TRBV7-3 and TRBJ2-2 provide the parts outside the CDR3, is GAGVSQTPSNKVTEKGKYVELRCDPISGHTALYWYRQSLGQGPEFLIYFQGTGAADDSGLPNDRFFAVRPEGSVSTLKIQRTERGDSAVYLCASSTNRAEELFFGEGSRLTVL.

V gene TRBV7-3 combines with J gene TRBJ2-7, with 14 bases aligning to TRBD2. The J segment lost 3 bases and the V segment lost 5 bases, leaving 3 bases of the junction unmatched. CDR1 and CDR2 (germline): SGHTA, FQGTGA. The CDR3 has 15 residues. This CDR3 is CASSEGLAGDYEQYF. The DNA for the CDR3 is TGTGCCAGCAGCGAGGGACTAGCGGGGGACTACGAGCAGTACTTC.

This clone was counted a few times. The chain is built from TRBV28 and TRBJ2-1, with TRBD1 matching over 9 bases. The CDR3 covers 14 residues. Germline CDR1 MDHEN, CDR2 SYDVKM. V trimming: 6 bases; J trimming: 6 bases; junction bases outside the gene matches: 6. CDR3 protein: CASRQGQGTNEQFF. CDR3 nucleotide sequence: TGTGCCAGCAGACAGGGACAGGGCACCAATGAGCAGTTCTTC. Full variable domain (remainder filled in from reference TRBV28 and TRBJ2-1): DVKVTQSSRYLVKRTGEKVFLECVQDMDHENMFWYRQDPGLGLRLIYFSYDVKMKEKGDIPEGYSVSREKKERFSLILESASTNQTSMYLCASRQGQGTNEQFFGPGTRLTVL.